The present T cell receptor beta chain was sequenced within a study of blood T cell repertoires in COVID-19. Across the study: The origin of the acute and convalescent COVID-19 samples was the United States, Italy and Spain. T cells, B-cell-depleted T cells, or PBMCs supplied cDNA or gDNA.

This clone has more than one count but fewer than ten. Authors' processing steps: Reference gene primers were amplified, and this amplification served to estimate nucleated cell counts. Measured with immunoSEQ multiplex PCR; TCRdb has only the in-frame clones, and not every one. That table supplies the V and J calls and clone size; D and trimming were determined from the DNA. The sample has fewer than 250,000 clones, around four fifths seen once. The TCR was taken from a woman of 80 years or more with acute or convalescent COVID-19. The sequenced material came from peripheral blood.

Here the CDR3 DNA reads TGTGCCAGCAGCCCTCTAGCGGGAACCTACAATGAGCAGTTCTTC. It specifies CASSPLAGTYNEQFF. V is TRBV4-2 and J is TRBJ2-1; TRBD2 matches 9 bases. Unmatched junction bases numbered 3, after V lost 4 bases and J lost 2 bases. The CDR3 runs to 15 residues. Germline V gives CDR1 LGHNA, CDR2 YNFKEQ.